This TCR beta chain was found in a study of blood T cell repertoires in COVID-19. Study-wide background: Acute and convalescent COVID-19 specimens originated in the United States, Italy and Spain. Sources were T cells, B-cell-depleted T cells, or PBMCs; the material itself was cDNA or gDNA.

The Seattle patients, enrolled during active infection, were followed longitudinally. Per the authors' pipeline: How many nucleated cells were present was estimated from reference gene primer amplification. The table came from immunoSEQ multiplex PCR; TCRdb's copy has only in-frame clones and leaves some out. V and J calls and clone size are those listed in that table; D and trimming were worked out from the DNA. Of roughly 150,000 clones listed, approximately 91% are singletons. V lost 2 bases to trimming and J lost 7 bases; unmatched junction nucleotides: 4. Germline V gene lookup returns CDR1 SGHRS and CDR2 YFSETQ. This CDR3 comprises 14 residues.

Material for sequencing was peripheral blood. The origin of this receptor is a young man with COVID-19, enrolled during active disease. The chain carries TRBV5-1 and TRBJ2-2; 8 nucleotides agree with TRBD1. CDR3 DNA: TGCGCCAGCAGCTTCAGGGGGCCAGACGGGGAGCTGTTTTTT. Translating gives CASSFRGPDGELFF.